Detailed here is one TCR beta chain. Its specificity is unknown. This CDR3 is 18 amino acids long. V lost 0 bases and J 4 bases, leaving 16 bases between the germline ends. Germline CDR1 and CDR2: WSHSY and SAAADI. TCR beta CDR3 regions were amplified from RNA transcripts. HTBI primers drove first-round RT-PCR of the TCR CDR3. TCRdb re-called the multiplex PCR reads through MiXCR, storing one row per CDR3 protein. The table lists approximately 400,000 distinct CDR3 sequences, less than 20% of them singletons. This sample is drawn from a study of T cells in Graves' hyperthyroidism and ophthalmopathy. General observations from the study: Prediction of ophthalmopathy progression came a median roughly 6.4 months pre-onset.

Patients were aged 18 to 65, had disease duration under 2 months, and had newly diagnosed hyperthyroidism. The V and J genes are TRBV10-2 and TRBJ2-6; D possibly corresponds to TRBD1 (6 bases). This clonotype was sampled from a woman aged 18-29 years with Graves' hyperthyroidism that later progressed to Graves' ophthalmopathy. Sequenced input: blood. The CDR3 DNA reads as TGCGCCAGCAGTGAGTCGAAACAGGGAGTGTCCGGGGCCAACGTCCTGACTTTC. It codes for CASSESKQGVSGANVLTF.